These 32 T cell receptor beta chains originate from one sample sequenced in a study of cytomegalovirus exposure and HLA in healthy donors. PCR primers comprised 60 Vbeta and 13 Jbeta primers. Only in-frame clones appear in the TCRdb table, and some are missing; sequencing was by immunoSEQ multiplex PCR. The sample lists tens of thousands of clones, around 75% seen once, with roughly half in the top ten. Sequences were obtained from PBMCs. Source of these receptors: a man in his forties or fifties in good health and CMV-seropositive.

The chain uses TRBV4-1 and TRBJ2-1, with 7 positions matching TRBD2. The CDR3 is 17 amino acids. The junction had 7 bases not matched to a gene; V was cut back by 1 base and J by 1 base. Germline CDR1 is MGHRA and CDR2 is YSYEKL. CDR3 sequence reads: CASSQAEGGESYNEQFF. Here the CDR3 DNA reads TGCGCCAGCAGCCAAGCGGAGGGAGGGGAATCCTACAATGAGCAGTTCTTC.

This clone turned up a few times. V and J are TRBV27 and TRBJ1-3; 9 bases agree with TRBD1. Trimming cost V 3 bases and J 3 bases; bases outside gene matches: 3. The CDR3 is made up of 15 amino acids. In germline, CDR1 is MNHEY, CDR2 SMNVEV (reference sequence). CDR3 protein: CASSLGQGLGNTIYF. The CDR3 DNA reads as TGTGCCAGCAGTTTGGGACAGGGCCTTGGAAACACCATATATTTT.

This clone has just a few counts. The conserved final phenylalanine or tryptophan is absent from the CDR3, which likely points to a read error. J is TRBJ1-6 and V is TRBV6-5, with 8 bases lining up with TRBD1. Germline CDR1 MNHEY, CDR2 SVGAGI. V gave up 6 bases and J gave up 9 bases; unmatched junction bases: 7. This CDR3 contains 14 residues. The CDR3 loop is CASSTTGVGSPLHL. CDR3 nucleotide sequence: TGTGCCAGCAGCACGACAGGGGTGGGTTCACCCCTCCACCTT.

About this clone itself: Because the CDR3 is missing its conserved closing phenylalanine or tryptophan, this is likely a read error. The chain employs TRBV2 and TRBJ1-1; 7 bases align to TRBD1. V shed 8 bases and J 4 bases; nucleotides not matched to a gene: 7. Germline V gives CDR1 SNHLY, CDR2 FYNNEI. There are 13 residues in the CDR3. The CDR3 DNA reads TGTGCCAGCTCCCAGGGGGGTTTCACTGAAGCTTTCTTG. This sequence encodes CASSQGGFTEAFL.

A few counts support this clone. The V and J genes are TRBV6-6 and TRBJ1-2; 8 bases agree with TRBD1. Trimming took 2 bases from V and 4 from J; bases not matched to a gene: 9. There are 16 residues in the CDR3. The V gene's germline CDR1 is MNHNY and CDR2 SVGAGI (reference sequence). As DNA, the CDR3 is TGTGCCAGCAGTTACATCGCCGGACAGGGAGGCTATGGCTACACCTTC. Translating gives CASSYIAGQGGYGYTF.

The sample holds a few counts of this clone. The chain combines TRBV27 with TRBJ2-7; 7 bases map to TRBD1. The germline CDR1 and CDR2 sequences are MNHEY and SMNVEV (reference sequence). With 5 bases clipped from V and 6 bases from J, the junction kept 4 bases outside the gene matches. There are 12 residues in the CDR3. The CDR3 DNA reads as TGTGCCAGCAGTAACAGGGGTTTCGAGCAGTACTTC. This sequence encodes CASSNRGFEQYF.

The CDR3 here is CASSLTGTGHYSGANVLTF. CDR3 sequence (DNA): TGCGCCAGCAGCCTAACCGGGACAGGACATTACTCTGGGGCCAACGTCCTGACTTTC. V gene TRBV4-1 combines with J gene TRBJ2-6, with 8 bases lining up with TRBD1. The CDR3 has 19 residues. The germline V gene encodes CDR1 MGHRA and CDR2 YSYEKL. After removal of 4 bases from V and 0 bases from J, the junction contained 11 bases not matched to a gene.

V usage is TRBV15 and J usage is TRBJ2-1, with 7 bases lining up with TRBD2. V lost 3 bases to trimming and J lost 4 bases; unmatched junction nucleotides: 3. This CDR3 contains 14 residues. CDR1 is LNHNV and CDR2 is YYDKDF in the germline V gene (reference sequence). The CDR3 DNA follows: TGTGCCACCAGCAGGGGCGGGGGTTACAATGAGCAGTTCTTC. Translating gives CATSRGGGYNEQFF.

The rearrangement joins TRBV5-1 to TRBJ2-1; the D gene is possibly TRBD2 (5 bases). Germline-derived CDR1 and CDR2 are SGHRS and YFSETQ. CDR3 length: 17 amino acids. V was trimmed by 3 bases and J by 4 bases, leaving 20 bases between them. In DNA, the CDR3 is TGCGCCAGCAGCTCCCTTGGCGGTCTAGCAGTATACAATGAGCAGTTCTTC. The encoded protein is CASSSLGGLAVYNEQFF.

As for this clone: The junction differs from germline at one of its ends, possibly a read error. The chain employs TRBV6-5 and TRBJ2-3, with 7 bases matching TRBD1. The length of the CDR3 is 14 residues. Germline V lookup: CDR1 MNHEY, CDR2 SVGAGI. The chain's CDR3 is CASGYTGGTDTQYF. The CDR3 DNA reads as TGTGCCAGCGGTTACACAGGGGGCACAGATACGCAGTATTTT.

In this sample, this clone turned up a few times. This chain uses TRBV19 with TRBJ1-4; D might be TRBD1 (6 bases). Trimming pared 6 bases from V and 4 bases from J, leaving 12 bases between. CDR3 length: 14 amino acids. Germline V gene sequence: CDR1 LNHDA, CDR2 SQIVND (reference sequence). The CDR3 loop reads CASSPQGYNEKLFF. Written as DNA, the CDR3 is TGTGCCAGTAGCCCACAGGGTTATAATGAAAAACTGTTTTTT.

The V call is TRBV5-8, the J call TRBJ2-3; 10 nucleotides agree with TRBD1. CDR1 and CDR2 from the germline V gene are SGHTS and YDEGEE. J gave up 0 bases and V 4 bases, and 5 bases lay outside the gene matches. The CDR3 is 16 residues long. The CDR3 DNA sequence: TGTGCCAGCAGCATGCGACAGGGGGCGAGCACAGATACGCAGTATTTT. Protein: CASSMRQGASTDTQYF.

Notes on this clone: One end of the junction varies from germline; a read error may be responsible. V gene TRBV7-9 combines with J gene TRBJ2-1, with 9 bases lining up with TRBD1. There are 12 residues in the CDR3. The germline gives CDR1 SEHNR, CDR2 FQNEAQ (reference sequence). This CDR3 is CASSSGTGSSVF. CDR3 DNA sequence: TGTGCCAGCAGCTCAGGGACAGGGTCGTCAGTCTTC. Looking up the rest from reference TRBV7-9 and TRBJ2-1 gives the full variable domain: DTGVSQNPRHKITKRGQNVTFRCDPISEHNRLYWYRQTLGQGPEFLTYFQNEAQLEKSRLLSDRFSAERPKGSFSTLEIQRTEQGDSAMYLCASSSGTGSSVFGPGTRLTVL.

The genes are TRBV7-6 and TRBJ1-6; TRBD1 agrees at 7 bases. The ends lost 5 bases at V and 5 bases at J; junction bases unmatched: 6. Germline V gene data show CDR1 as SGHVS and CDR2 as FNYEAQ. The CDR3 extends over 15 amino acids. The CDR3 nucleotides read TGTGCCAGCAGCACCCGACAGGGAGATAATTCACCCCTCCACTTT. It is translated as CASSTRQGDNSPLHF.

The rearrangement joins TRBV9 to TRBJ2-3; 8 bases are shared with TRBD2. V trimming: 3 bases; J trimming: 0 bases; junction bases outside the gene matches: 9. The CDR3 spans 17 residues. Germline assignment: CDR1 SGDLS and CDR2 YYNGEE. Written as DNA, the CDR3 is TGTGCCAGCAGCGCTAAGCTTAGCGGGGAAAGCACAGATACGCAGTATTTT. This codes for CASSAKLSGESTDTQYF.

The J gene is TRBJ1-5, the V gene TRBV30; D may be TRBD1 (6 bases). Trimming took 2 bases from V and 12 from J, leaving 17 bases between them. The CDR3 spans 13 residues. From germline, CDR1 is GTSNPN and CDR2 SVGIG (reference sequence). DNA of the CDR3: TGTGCCTGGAGTCTACTAGGCGGCAGGGGCCAGCATTTT. Its protein product is CAWSLLGGRGQHF.

This clone was observed a single time. The rearrangement links TRBV7-6 to TRBJ2-3, with 11 bases lining up with TRBD1. V dropped 5 bases and J dropped 6; count of bases not matched to a gene: 4. This CDR3 has 14 residues. Germline V gene sequence: CDR1 SGHVS, CDR2 FNYEAQ. Here the CDR3 reads CASSLGQGGDTQYF. For the CDR3, the DNA is TGTGCCAGCAGCCTGGGACAGGGGGGGGATACGCAGTATTTT.

The chain couples TRBV5-1 to TRBJ2-2; 7 bases map to TRBD1. The V gene end was trimmed by 3 bases and the J gene end by 1 base; junction bases not matched to a gene: 3. Germline CDR1 is SGHRS and CDR2 is YFSETQ. This CDR3 region has 15 residues. CDR3 sequence (DNA): TGCGCCAGCAGCTGGGGGACAGAGAACACCGGGGAGCTGTTTTTT. Protein: CASSWGTENTGELFF.

The rearrangement links TRBV5-6 to TRBJ2-7; no definite D call. V gave up 4 bases and J gave up 0 bases, with 8 bases separating them. The CDR3 contains 13 residues. Germline assignment: CDR1 SGHDT and CDR2 YYEEEE. CDR3 residues: CASSARFSYEQYF. CDR3 in DNA: TGTGCCAGCAGCGCTAGGTTCTCCTACGAGCAGTACTTC.

Details on this clone: One junction end disagrees with the germline gene, perhaps due to a read error. The chain has TRBV18 and TRBJ2-4; 8 positions match TRBD1. The CDR3 extends over 18 amino acids. The germline V gene encodes CDR1 KGHSH and CDR2 LQKENI. The CDR3 DNA follows: TGTGCCATCTCACCAGAGGACAGGGAGAATATGGCCAAAAACATTCAGTACTTC. Its protein is CAISPEDRENMAKNIQYF.

This clone was picked up a small number of times. The same CDR3 is also encoded by other DNA sequences in this sample. CDR3 region: CAWSLSSGLDTQYF. Written as DNA, the CDR3 is TGTGCCTGGAGTCTATCTAGCGGATTAGATACGCAGTATTTT. This chain uses TRBV30 with TRBJ2-3; TRBD2 agrees at 7 bases. CDR1 is GTSNPN and CDR2 is SVGIG in the germline V gene (reference sequence). Trimming removed 2 bases from V and 5 bases from J; junction bases left unmatched: 7. The length of the CDR3 is 14 residues.

The genes are TRBV2 and TRBJ1-4, with D maybe TRBD1 (6 bases). This CDR3 is 15 amino acids long. Germline CDR1 reads SNHLY; CDR2 reads FYNNEI. With 0 bases removed from V and 3 bases from J, the gap between germline ends came to 8 bases. CDR3 bases: TGTGCCAGCAGTGAAGCGGACAGTCCTAATGAAAAACTGTTTTTT. It specifies CASSEADSPNEKLFF.

The chain combines TRBV7-3 with TRBJ1-4; maybe TRBD1 (5 bases). The CDR3 extends over 16 amino acids. V was clipped by 4 bases and J by 1 base, with 13 bases between them. The V gene's germline CDR1 is SGHTA and CDR2 FQGTGA. CDR3 bases: TGTGCCAGCAGCTGGGGGGGGAGAGGAACTAATGAAAAACTGTTTTTT. Protein product: CASSWGGRGTNEKLFF.

Note on this clone: The junction departs from the called germline gene at one end, perhaps through a read error. The gene calls are TRBV7-7 and TRBJ1-1; TRBD1 matches 7 bases. The CDR3 has 13 residues. Germline CDR1 SSHAT, CDR2 FNYEAQ (reference sequence). CDR3 coding DNA: TGTGCTAGCAGCTTAAGGACAGGCCTTGAAGCTTTCTTT. Encoded protein: CASSLRTGLEAFF.

The CDR3 sequence is CSGRLTFGYEQYF. The CDR3 DNA reads as TGTTCCGGCAGGCTAACCTTTGGTTACGAGCAGTACTTC. This chain joins TRBV7-9 and TRBJ2-7; unclear D gene. Germline CDR1 and CDR2: SEHNR and FQNEAQ (reference sequence). There are 13 residues in the CDR3. The full variable domain, its missing parts supplied by reference TRBV7-9 and TRBJ2-7, is DTGVSQNPRHKITKRGQNVTFRCDPISEHNRLYWYRQTLGQGPEFLTYFQNEAQLEKSRLLSDRFSAERPKGSFSTLEIQRTEQGDSAMYLCSGRLTFGYEQYFGPGTRLTVT.

The rearrangement uses TRBV4-1 and TRBJ2-7; 9 nucleotides line up with TRBD1. Unmatched junction bases numbered 5, after V lost 1 base and J lost 1 base. Germline CDR1 reads MGHRA; CDR2 reads YSYEKL. This CDR3 has 16 residues. CDR3 loop: CASSQGGGQGSYEQYF. The CDR3 DNA is TGCGCCAGCAGCCAAGGGGGCGGACAGGGGTCCTACGAGCAGTACTTC.

The CDR3 DNA follows: TGCGCCAGCAGCTTTGACAGGCGCCATGGCTACACCTTC. It translates to CASSFDRRHGYTF. The rearrangement uses TRBV5-1 and TRBJ1-2; TRBD1 might be the D (6 bases). CDR1 and CDR2 (germline): SGHRS, YFSETQ. The CDR3 sequence is 13 residues long. With 2 bases removed from V and 6 bases from J, the gap between germline ends came to 11 bases. The variable domain in full, with the rest retrieved from reference TRBV5-1 and TRBJ1-2, is KAGVTQTPRYLIKTRGQQVTLSCSPISGHRSVSWYQQTPGQGLQFLFEYFSETQRNKGNFPGRFSGRQFSNSRSEMNVSTLELGDSALYLCASSFDRRHGYTFGSGTRLTVV.

This clone was seen a single time. This sequence joins TRBV18 and TRBJ1-2; 8 bases agree with TRBD1. V gave up 3 bases and J gave up 6 bases; unmatched junction bases: 0. The germline gives CDR1 KGHSH, CDR2 LQKENI. This CDR3 has 12 amino acids. The DNA of the CDR3 is TGTGCCAGCTCACCGACAGGGGATGGCTACACCTTC. Translated: CASSPTGDGYTF.

A word on this clone: Germline is not matched at one junction end, which may reflect a read error. J is TRBJ2-3 and V is TRBV9, with D perhaps matching TRBD1 (6 bases). CDR3 length: 12 residues. From germline, CDR1 is SGDLS and CDR2 YYNGEE. Written as DNA, the CDR3 is TGTGCCAGCAGCGTAGGGACAGATGCGCAGTATTTT. Amino acids: CASSVGTDAQYF. The full variable domain, rest sourced from reference TRBV9 and TRBJ2-3, is DSGVTQTPKHLITATGQRVTLRCSPRSGDLSVYWYQQSLDQGLQFLIQYYNGEERAKGNILERFSAQQFPDLHSELNLSSLELGDSALYFCASSVGTDAQYFGPGTRLTVL.

This chain joins TRBV5-1 and TRBJ2-1, with 7 bases lining up with TRBD1. The CDR3 has 14 amino acids. V lost 4 bases to trimming and J lost 5 bases; unmatched junction nucleotides: 6. Germline V gene sequence: CDR1 SGHRS, CDR2 YFSETQ. The CDR3: CASSTTTGNNEQFF. The CDR3 DNA is TGCGCCAGCAGCACGACGACAGGGAACAATGAGCAGTTCTTC.

The chain recombines TRBV10-1 with TRBJ2-1; a weak D match, TRBD1 (6 bases). Germline lookup yields CDR1 WNHNN and CDR2 SYGVQD (reference sequence). Between the trimmed V and J ends, which lost 0 bases and 8 bases, there was a span of 29 bases. The CDR3 runs to 20 residues. The CDR3 DNA follows: TGCGCCAGCAGTGAGTCGAGAGTTAAGGTTGGACAGTTGGGTACGGATGAGCAGTTCTTC. It specifies CASSESRVKVGQLGTDEQFF.

This chain connects TRBV6-6 to TRBJ1-1; no reliable D call. Trimming left V 6 bases short and J 4 bases short, with 15 bases between. The germline CDR1 and CDR2 sequences are MNHNY and SVGAGI (reference sequence). The CDR3 is 14 residues long. The DNA for the CDR3 is TGTGCCAGCAGCCTGCTCGTAGGGAGCACTGAAGCTTTCTTT. As protein: CASSLLVGSTEAFF.